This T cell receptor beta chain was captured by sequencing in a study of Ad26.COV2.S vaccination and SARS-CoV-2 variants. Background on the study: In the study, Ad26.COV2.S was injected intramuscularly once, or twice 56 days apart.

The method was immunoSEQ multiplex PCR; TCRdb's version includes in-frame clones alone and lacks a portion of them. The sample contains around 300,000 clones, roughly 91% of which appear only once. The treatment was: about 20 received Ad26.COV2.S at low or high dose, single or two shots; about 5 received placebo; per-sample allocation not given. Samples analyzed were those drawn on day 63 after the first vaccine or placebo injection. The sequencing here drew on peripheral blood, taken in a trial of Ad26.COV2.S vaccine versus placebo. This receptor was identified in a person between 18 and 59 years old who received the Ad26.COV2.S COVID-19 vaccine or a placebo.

The CDR3 region has the DNA TGCGCCAGCAGCCAAGATACGGGGAACGAGCAGTACTTC. It translates to CASSQDTGNEQYF. This chain joins TRBV4-1 and TRBJ2-7; maybe TRBD2 (5 bases). The CDR3 is 13 residues long. The V gene lost 0 bases and the J gene lost 5 bases, with 8 bases spanning the gap. CDR1 MGHRA and CDR2 YSYEKL come from the germline V gene.